The 16 T cell receptor beta chains reported below all come from one sample, sequenced in a study of TIL therapy for anti-PD-1-resistant metastatic lung cancer. The time point denotes: pre-treatment sample, taken before nivolumab and TIL therapy. Most excised metastases sampled were pleural nodules or supraclavicular lymph nodes. Sequencing used immunoSEQ v3. Assay used: immunoSEQ multiplex PCR; TCRdb lists only in-frame clones, some missing. The sample lists 95,000 or so clones, 65% occurring once. The specimen comprised tumor tissue, sampled at baseline. These receptors all stem from a person between 30 and 80 years old with non-small cell lung cancer.

This clone was seen only a few times. The CDR3: CASSYLRTPGRSTDTQYF. The CDR3, as DNA: TGTGCCAGCAGTTACTTGCGCACCCCGGGACGGAGCACAGATACGCAGTATTTT. The rearrangement joins TRBV6-2 or TRBV6-3 to TRBJ2-3, with D perhaps assigned TRBD1 or TRBD2 (5 bases each). Trimming shortened V by 1 base and J by 0 bases, and 17 bases separated the two germline ends. Germline V CDR1 and CDR2: MNHEY, SVGEGT. The CDR3 is made up of 18 amino acids.

This clone is a singleton in its sample. The chain recombines TRBV28 with TRBJ1-4, with TRBD1 as a possible D gene (6 bases). Germline V lookup: CDR1 MDHEN, CDR2 SYDVKM. The CDR3 sequence is 18 residues long. Trimming took 1 base from V and 14 from J, leaving 29 bases between them. The CDR3 reads CASSLLTDRGGGRPSLFF. The CDR3 nucleotides read TGTGCCAGCAGTTTATTAACCGATCGTGGAGGGGGGCGTCCTTCTCTGTTTTTT.

This rearrangement joins TRBV27 to TRBJ2-6; the match to TRBD2 covers 8 bases. The V segment lost 6 bases and the J segment 3 bases; nucleotides outside the gene matches: 13. CDR3 length: 18 residues. In germline, CDR1 is MNHEY, CDR2 SMNVEV (reference sequence). The CDR3 loop is CASSPSGRGGYGANVLTF. CDR3 DNA: TGTGCCAGCAGCCCCAGCGGGAGAGGGGGTTATGGGGCCAACGTCCTGACTTTC.

The V and J genes are TRBV28 and TRBJ2-5; the match to TRBD1 covers 8 bases. Germline CDR1 MDHEN, CDR2 SYDVKM. This CDR3 is 15 amino acids long. Losses at the gene ends were 1 base for V and 1 base for J; bases not matched to a gene: 2. Here the CDR3 reads CASSLSGTGQETQYF. The CDR3 nucleotides are TGTGCCAGCAGTTTATCCGGGACAGGCCAAGAGACCCAGTACTTC. The full variable domain, with the rest looked up from reference TRBV28 and TRBJ2-5, is DVKVTQSSRYLVKRTGEKVFLECVQDMDHENMFWYRQDPGLGLRLIYFSYDVKMKEKGDIPEGYSVSREKKERFSLILESASTNQTSMYLCASSLSGTGQETQYFGPGTRLLVL.

The rearrangement uses TRBV4-3 and TRBJ2-1, with D unresolved. The V gene lost 3 bases and the J gene lost 8 bases, with 11 bases spanning the gap. This CDR3 has 13 amino acids. Germline lookup yields CDR1 LGHNA and CDR2 YSLEER. The CDR3 sequence is CASSHASRDEQFF. CDR3 DNA: TGCGCCAGCAGCCATGCTAGTCGTGATGAGCAGTTCTTC.

The chain links TRBV13 to TRBJ2-7; 10 bases are a match to TRBD2. V lost 1 base to trimming and J lost 3 bases; unmatched junction nucleotides: 3. The CDR3 is 15 residues long. Germline assignment: CDR1 PRHDT and CDR2 FYEKMQ (reference sequence). The CDR3 DNA sequence: TGTGCCAGCAGCTTAGCCCTAGCGGGAGACTACGAGCAGTACTTC. Its protein product is CASSLALAGDYEQYF.

The chain recombines TRBV7-8 with TRBJ1-6, with D uncertain. The CDR3 sequence is 13 residues long. From germline, CDR1 is SGHVS and CDR2 FQNEAQ. Trimming stripped 5 bases from V and 3 bases from J, with 5 bases between. CDR3 protein: CASSVYYNSPLHF. DNA for the CDR3: TGTGCCAGCAGCGTCTACTATAATTCACCCCTCCACTTT.

This clone turned up a few times. V usage is TRBV30 and J usage is TRBJ1-5, with 8 positions matching TRBD1. The germline CDR1 and CDR2 sequences are GTSNPN and SVGIG (reference sequence). This CDR3 has 15 amino acids. The V segment lost 1 base and the J segment 7 bases; nucleotides outside the gene matches: 9. As DNA, the CDR3 is TGTGCCTGGAGTGGCTTGACAGGGGAGGGACAGCCCCAGCATTTT. Protein product: CAWSGLTGEGQPQHF.

The V gene is TRBV6-2 or TRBV6-3, the J gene TRBJ2-7; TRBD1 or TRBD2 may be the D gene (5 bases each). V shed 6 bases and J shed 7 bases, with 25 bases lying between them. The CDR3 totals 16 residues. Per germline, CDR1 MNHEY and CDR2 SVGEGT. The DNA of the CDR3 is TGTGCCAGCAGCTCCTGGGCGGCGGAGAGGGGAAGGGAGCAGTACTTC. Residues: CASSSWAAERGREQYF.

The chain is built from TRBV28 and TRBJ1-5, with 8 bases aligning to TRBD1. CDR1 is MDHEN, CDR2 SYDVKM, per germline. V shed 5 bases, J shed 9 bases, and the junction held 3 bases outside the gene matches. The CDR3 is 12 amino acids. The CDR3 region is CASSPGTGPQHF. DNA for the CDR3: TGTGCCAGCAGTCCAGGGACAGGGCCCCAGCATTTT. The full variable domain, completed using reference TRBV28 and TRBJ1-5, is DVKVTQSSRYLVKRTGEKVFLECVQDMDHENMFWYRQDPGLGLRLIYFSYDVKMKEKGDIPEGYSVSREKKERFSLILESASTNQTSMYLCASSPGTGPQHFGDGTRLSIL.

The V and J genes are TRBV4-3 and TRBJ2-7, with D unclear. Germline CDR1 reads LGHNA; CDR2 reads YSLEER. V gave up 0 bases and J gave up 0 bases, with 6 bases separating them. This CDR3 contains 14 residues. In DNA, the CDR3 is TGCGCCAGCAGCCAAGAAGCCAGCTCCTACGAGCAGTACTTC. Residues: CASSQEASSYEQYF.

This clone occurred many times. The CDR3 DNA reads as TGCGCCAGCAGCCAAGAGATTCGAGGGGGACAGCCCCAGCATTTT. Encoded protein: CASSQEIRGGQPQHF. This rearrangement joins TRBV4-3 to TRBJ1-5, with D tentatively TRBD1 (6 bases). The CDR3 sequence is 15 residues long. The germline gives CDR1 LGHNA, CDR2 YSLEER. The V and J ends lost 0 bases and 7 bases respectively, with 13 bases between them.

The chain links TRBV28 to TRBJ2-3; TRBD1 matches 9 bases. Unmatched junction bases numbered 6, after V lost 5 bases and J lost 0 bases. CDR1 is MDHEN and CDR2 is SYDVKM in the germline V gene. The CDR3 runs to 16 residues. The DNA of the CDR3 is TGTGCCAGCAGTCTGGGACAGGGCCTAAGCACAGATACGCAGTATTTT. Its protein is CASSLGQGLSTDTQYF.

This clone was detected only a few times. The gene calls are TRBV11-1 and TRBJ2-3, with D possibly called TRBD1 or TRBD2 (5 bases each). The length of the CDR3 is 15 residues. The germline V gene encodes CDR1 SGHAT and CDR2 FQDESV (reference sequence). V dropped 3 bases and J dropped 7 bases, with 17 bases sitting between them. Written as DNA, the CDR3 is TGTGCCAGCAGCTTGACCGGGACCGGAGCCTATACGCAGTATTTT. Translated, it gives CASSLTGTGAYTQYF.

V usage is TRBV28 and J usage is TRBJ1-6; 8 bases line up with TRBD1. This CDR3 spans 14 amino acids. Germline CDR1 MDHEN, CDR2 SYDVKM. The V gene end was trimmed by 5 bases and the J gene end by 7 bases; junction bases not matched to a gene: 4. CDR3 residues: CASSPRDRNSPLHF. DNA for the CDR3: TGTGCCAGCAGTCCCCGGGACAGGAATTCACCCCTCCACTTT.

V and J are TRBV7-7 and TRBJ2-2; D might be TRBD2 (7 bases). In germline, CDR1 is SSHAT, CDR2 FNYEAQ (reference sequence). Trimming left V 2 bases short and J 6 bases short, with 13 bases between. The CDR3 has 15 amino acids. CDR3 DNA: TGTGCCAGCAGCTTAAGTGGGGGGGCCGCCGGGGAGCTGTTTTTT. It is translated as CASSLSGGAAGELFF.